This TCR beta chain was profiled in a study of blood T cell repertoires in COVID-19. Sequencing used immunoSEQ multiplex PCR; TCRdb keeps in-frame clones, though not all of them. The table records 140,000 to 150,000 clones, about 90% of them present only once. Looked up from germline, CDR1 is SGHTA and CDR2 is FQGNSA. Trimming took off 1 base at V and 2 bases at J, with 10 bases between the two ends. This CDR3 contains 15 residues. The chain joins TRBV7-2 to TRBJ2-3; a possible D gene is TRBD1 (5 bases). The source material was peripheral blood. The receptor's source is a human donor in a cohort sampled during active COVID-19. CDR3 coding DNA: TGTGCCAGCAGCTTAGTGGGGCTTTCCACAGATACGCAGTATTTT. Residues: CASSLVGLSTDTQYF.